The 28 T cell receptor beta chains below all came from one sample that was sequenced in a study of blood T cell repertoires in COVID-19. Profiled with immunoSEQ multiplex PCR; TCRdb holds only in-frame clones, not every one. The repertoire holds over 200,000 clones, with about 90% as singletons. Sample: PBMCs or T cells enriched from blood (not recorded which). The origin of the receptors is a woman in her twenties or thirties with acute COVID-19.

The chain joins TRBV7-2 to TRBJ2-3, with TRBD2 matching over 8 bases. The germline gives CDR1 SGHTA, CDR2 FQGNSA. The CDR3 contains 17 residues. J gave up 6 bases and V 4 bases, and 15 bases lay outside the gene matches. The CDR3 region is CASSYPRGGGFTDTQYF. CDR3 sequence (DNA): TGTGCCAGCAGCTATCCCCGTGGCGGGGGGTTCACGGATACGCAGTATTTT.

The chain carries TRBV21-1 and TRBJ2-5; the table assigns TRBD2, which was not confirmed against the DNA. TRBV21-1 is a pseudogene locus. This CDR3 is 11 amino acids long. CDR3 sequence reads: CASSQRAGKYF. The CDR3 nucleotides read TGTGCCAGCAGCCAGAGGGCAGGAAAGTACTTC.

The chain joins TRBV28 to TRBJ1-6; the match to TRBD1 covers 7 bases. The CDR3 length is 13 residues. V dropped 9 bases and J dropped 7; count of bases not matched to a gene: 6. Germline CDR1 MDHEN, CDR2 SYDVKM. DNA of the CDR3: TGTGCCAGTACAGGGGACGGCAATTCACCCCTCCACTTT. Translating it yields CASTGDGNSPLHF.

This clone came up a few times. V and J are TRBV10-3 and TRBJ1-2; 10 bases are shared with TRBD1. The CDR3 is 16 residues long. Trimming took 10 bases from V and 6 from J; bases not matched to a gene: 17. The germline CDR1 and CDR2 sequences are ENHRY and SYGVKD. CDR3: CATAETGGAEFDGYTF. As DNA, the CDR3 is TGTGCCACCGCAGAGACAGGGGGCGCAGAGTTCGATGGCTACACCTTC.

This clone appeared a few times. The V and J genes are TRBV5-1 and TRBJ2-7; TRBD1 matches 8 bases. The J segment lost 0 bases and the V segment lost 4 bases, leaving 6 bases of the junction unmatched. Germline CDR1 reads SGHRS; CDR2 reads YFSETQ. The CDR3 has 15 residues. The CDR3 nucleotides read TGCGCCAGCAGCCCCAGACAGGGGCCCTCCTACGAGCAGTACTTC. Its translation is CASSPRQGPSYEQYF.

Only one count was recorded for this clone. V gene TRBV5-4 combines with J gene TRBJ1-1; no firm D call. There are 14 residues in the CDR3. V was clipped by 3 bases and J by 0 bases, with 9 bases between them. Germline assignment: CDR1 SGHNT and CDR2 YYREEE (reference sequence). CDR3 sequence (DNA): TGTGCCAGCAGCTCCTCTCACTTGAACACTGAAGCTTTCTTT. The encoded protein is CASSSSHLNTEAFF.

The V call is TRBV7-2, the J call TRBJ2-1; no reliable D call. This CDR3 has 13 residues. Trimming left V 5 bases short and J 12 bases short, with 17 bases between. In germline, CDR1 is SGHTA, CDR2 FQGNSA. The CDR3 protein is CASSQVTRGRQFF. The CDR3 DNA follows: TGTGCCAGCAGCCAAGTCACCCGAGGTAGGCAGTTCTTC.

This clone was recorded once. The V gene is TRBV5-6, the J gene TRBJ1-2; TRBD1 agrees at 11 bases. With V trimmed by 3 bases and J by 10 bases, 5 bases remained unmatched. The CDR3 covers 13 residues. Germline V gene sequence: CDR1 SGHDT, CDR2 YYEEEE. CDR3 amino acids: CASSSGQGVVYTF. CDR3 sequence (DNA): TGTGCCAGCAGCTCGGGACAGGGGGTGGTCTACACCTTC. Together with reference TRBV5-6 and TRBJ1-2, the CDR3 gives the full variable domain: DAGVTQSPTHLIKTRGQQVTLRCSPKSGHDTVSWYQQALGQGPQFIFQYYEEEERQRGNFPDRFSGHQFPNYSSELNVNALLLGDSALYLCASSSGQGVVYTFGSGTRLTVV.

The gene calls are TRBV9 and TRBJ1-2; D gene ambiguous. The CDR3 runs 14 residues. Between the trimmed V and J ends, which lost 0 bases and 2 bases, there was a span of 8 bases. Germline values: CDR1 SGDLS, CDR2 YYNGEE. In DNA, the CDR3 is TGTGCCAGCAGCGTAGGAGATGTCAACTATGGCTACACCTTC. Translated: CASSVGDVNYGYTF.

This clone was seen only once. CDR3 bases: TGTGCCAGCAGTTACTTTGACAGCGGGGAAAAACTGTTTTTT. Translated: CASSYFDSGEKLFF. V is TRBV6-5 and J is TRBJ1-4; D is possibly TRBD1 (5 bases). Trimming shortened V by 1 base and J by 8 bases, and 11 bases separated the two germline ends. Germline loops: CDR1 MNHEY, CDR2 SVGAGI. The CDR3 covers 14 residues.

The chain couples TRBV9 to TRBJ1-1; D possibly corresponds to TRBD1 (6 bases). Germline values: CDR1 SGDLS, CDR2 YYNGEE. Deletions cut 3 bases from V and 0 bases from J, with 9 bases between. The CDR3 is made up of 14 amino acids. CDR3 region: CASSAPGVNTEAFF. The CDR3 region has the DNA TGTGCCAGCAGCGCGCCAGGGGTGAACACTGAAGCTTTCTTT.

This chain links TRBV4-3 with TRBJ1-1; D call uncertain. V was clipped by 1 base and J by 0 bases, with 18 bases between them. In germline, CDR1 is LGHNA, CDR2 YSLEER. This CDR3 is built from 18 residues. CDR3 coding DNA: TGCGCCAGCAGCCAAGCCCTCAGTTCCGGGATATTGAACACTGAAGCTTTCTTT. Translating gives CASSQALSSGILNTEAFF.

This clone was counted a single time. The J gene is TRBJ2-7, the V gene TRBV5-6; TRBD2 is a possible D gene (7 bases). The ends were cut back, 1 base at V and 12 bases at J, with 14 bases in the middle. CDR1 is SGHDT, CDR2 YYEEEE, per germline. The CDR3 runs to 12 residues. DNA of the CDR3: TGTGCCAGCAGCTTGACGGGGGGCCCCATGTACTTC. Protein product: CASSLTGGPMYF. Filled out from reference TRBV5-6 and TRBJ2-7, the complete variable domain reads DAGVTQSPTHLIKTRGQQVTLRCSPKSGHDTVSWYQQALGQGPQFIFQYYEEEERQRGNFPDRFSGHQFPNYSSELNVNALLLGDSALYLCASSLTGGPMYFGPGTRLTVT.

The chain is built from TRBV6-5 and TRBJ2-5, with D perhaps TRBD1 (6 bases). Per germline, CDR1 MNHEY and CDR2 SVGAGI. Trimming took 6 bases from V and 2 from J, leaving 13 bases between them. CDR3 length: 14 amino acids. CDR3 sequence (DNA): TGTGCCAGCAGAAGCAGGGGTGATCAAGAGACCCAGTACTTC. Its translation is CASRSRGDQETQYF.

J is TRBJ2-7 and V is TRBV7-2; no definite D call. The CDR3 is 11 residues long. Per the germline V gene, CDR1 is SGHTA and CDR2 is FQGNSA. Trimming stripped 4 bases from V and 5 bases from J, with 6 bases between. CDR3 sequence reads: CASSYTDEQYF. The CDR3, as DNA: TGTGCCAGCAGCTACACAGACGAGCAGTACTTC.

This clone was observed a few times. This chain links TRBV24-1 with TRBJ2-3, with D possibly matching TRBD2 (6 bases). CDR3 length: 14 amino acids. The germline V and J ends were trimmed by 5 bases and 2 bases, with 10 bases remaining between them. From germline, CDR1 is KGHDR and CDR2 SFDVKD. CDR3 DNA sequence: TGTGCCACCAGTGGGGCGGGACCCACAGATACGCAGTATTTT. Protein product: CATSGAGPTDTQYF.

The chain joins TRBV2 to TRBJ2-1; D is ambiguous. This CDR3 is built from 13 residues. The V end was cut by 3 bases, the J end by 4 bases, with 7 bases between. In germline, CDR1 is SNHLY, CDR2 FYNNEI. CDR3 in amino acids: CASSDGFYNEQFF. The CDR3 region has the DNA TGTGCCAGCAGTGACGGTTTTTACAATGAGCAGTTCTTC.

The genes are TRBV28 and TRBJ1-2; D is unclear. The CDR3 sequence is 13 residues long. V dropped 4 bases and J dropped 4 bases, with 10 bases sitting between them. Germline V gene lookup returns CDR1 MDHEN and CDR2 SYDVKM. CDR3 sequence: CASSSPGGYGYTF. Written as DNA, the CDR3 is TGTGCCAGCAGTTCCCCGGGAGGCTATGGCTACACCTTC.

The CDR3: CASRKTTGSEAFF. The CDR3 DNA reads as TGCGCCAGCAGGAAGACGACAGGGTCTGAAGCTTTCTTT. This chain joins TRBV10-1 and TRBJ1-1; 7 nucleotides match TRBD1. The CDR3 is 13 amino acids. V was pared by 6 bases and J by 6 bases, with 7 bases of the junction left unmatched. Germline CDR1 WNHNN, CDR2 SYGVQD (reference sequence).

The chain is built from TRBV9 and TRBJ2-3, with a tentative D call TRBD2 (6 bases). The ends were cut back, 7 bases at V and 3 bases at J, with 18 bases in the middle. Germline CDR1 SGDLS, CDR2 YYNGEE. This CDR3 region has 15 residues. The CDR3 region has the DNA TGTGCCAGCGGAGGGCCAGGGAGAGGTACAGATACGCAGTATTTT. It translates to CASGGPGRGTDTQYF.

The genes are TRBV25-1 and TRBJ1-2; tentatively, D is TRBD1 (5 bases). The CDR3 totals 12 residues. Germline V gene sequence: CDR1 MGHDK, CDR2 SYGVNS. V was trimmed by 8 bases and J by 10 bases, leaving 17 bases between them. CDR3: CASGIGRADYTF. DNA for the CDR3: TGTGCCAGCGGTATCGGCAGGGCGGACTACACCTTC.

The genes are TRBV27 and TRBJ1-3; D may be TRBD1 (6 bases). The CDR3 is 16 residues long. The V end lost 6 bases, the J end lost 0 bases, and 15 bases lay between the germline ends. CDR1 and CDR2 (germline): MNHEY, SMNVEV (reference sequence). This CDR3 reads CASSPGQPRSGNTIYF. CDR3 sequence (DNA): TGTGCCAGCAGCCCCGGACAGCCACGCTCTGGAAACACCATATATTTT.

The CDR3 reads CASSDVTGGSTGELFF. CDR3 coding DNA: TGTGCCAGCAGTGACGTTACAGGGGGAAGCACCGGGGAGCTGTTTTTT. The V and J genes are TRBV25-1 and TRBJ2-2; 8 nucleotides line up with TRBD1. Germline trimming cut 3 bases from V and 4 bases from J; bases unmatched to any gene: 7. Germline-derived CDR1 and CDR2 are MGHDK and SYGVNS. CDR3 length equals 16 residues.

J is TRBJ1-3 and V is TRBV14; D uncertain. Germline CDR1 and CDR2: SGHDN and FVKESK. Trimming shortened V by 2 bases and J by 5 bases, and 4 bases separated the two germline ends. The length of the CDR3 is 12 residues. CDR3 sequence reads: CASSQYRNTIYF. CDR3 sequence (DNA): TGTGCCAGCAGCCAATACAGAAACACCATATATTTT. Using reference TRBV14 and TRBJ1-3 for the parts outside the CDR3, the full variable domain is EAGVTQFPSHSVIEKGQTVTLRCDPISGHDNLYWYRRVMGKEIKFLLHFVKESKQDESGMPNNRFLAERTGGTYSTLKVQPAELEDSGVYFCASSQYRNTIYFGEGSWLTVV.

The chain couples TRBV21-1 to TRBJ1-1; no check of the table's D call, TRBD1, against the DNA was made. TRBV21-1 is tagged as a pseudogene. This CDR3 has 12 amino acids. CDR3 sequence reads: CAYPQGRPEAFF. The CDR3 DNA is TGTGCCTACCCCCAGGGGCGCCCTGAAGCTTTCTTT.

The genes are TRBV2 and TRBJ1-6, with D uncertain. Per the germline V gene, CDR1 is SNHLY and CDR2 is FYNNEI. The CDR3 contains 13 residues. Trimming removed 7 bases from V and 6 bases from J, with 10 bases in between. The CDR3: CASTGMSNSPLHF. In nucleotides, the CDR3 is TGTGCCAGCACCGGGATGTCTAATTCACCCCTCCACTTT.

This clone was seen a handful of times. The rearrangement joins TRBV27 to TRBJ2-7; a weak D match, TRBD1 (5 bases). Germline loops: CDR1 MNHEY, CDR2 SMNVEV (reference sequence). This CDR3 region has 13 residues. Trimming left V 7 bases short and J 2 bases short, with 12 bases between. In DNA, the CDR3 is TGTGCCAGCACGGCAGGGCCTACCTACGAGCAGTACTTC. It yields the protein CASTAGPTYEQYF.

The CDR3 DNA reads TGTGCCAGCTCACCATTTGGGGGGAATAATGAAAAACTGTTTTTT. This gives the protein CASSPFGGNNEKLFF. This chain connects TRBV18 to TRBJ1-4, with a possible D match to TRBD1 (5 bases). Looked up from germline, CDR1 is KGHSH and CDR2 is LQKENI. The CDR3 sequence is 15 residues long. The ends were cut back, 2 bases at V and 4 bases at J, with 11 bases in the middle.